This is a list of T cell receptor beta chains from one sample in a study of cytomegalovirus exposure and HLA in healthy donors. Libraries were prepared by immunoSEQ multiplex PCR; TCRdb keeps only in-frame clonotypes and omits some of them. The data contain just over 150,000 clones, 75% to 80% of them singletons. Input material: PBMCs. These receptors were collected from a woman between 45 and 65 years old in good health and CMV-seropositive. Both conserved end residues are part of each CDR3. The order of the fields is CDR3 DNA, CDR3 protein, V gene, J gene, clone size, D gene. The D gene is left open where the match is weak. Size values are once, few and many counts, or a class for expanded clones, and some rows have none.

cdr3_nt: TGTGCCTGGAGTGTGGGACAAAGCTATGGCTACACCTTC
cdr3_aa: CAWSVGQSYGYTF
v_call: TRBV30
j_call: TRBJ1-2
clone_size: .
d_call: .

cdr3_nt: TGTGCCAGCAGCTTGGGACAGGTGCCCAATGAAGCTTTCTTT
cdr3_aa: CASSLGQVPNEAFF
v_call: TRBV5-4
j_call: TRBJ1-1
clone_size: once
d_call: .

cdr3_nt: TGTGCCAGCAGTTCGGGGGAAAAACTGTTTTTT
cdr3_aa: CASSSGEKLFF
v_call: TRBV7-9
j_call: TRBJ1-4
clone_size: few
d_call: .

cdr3_nt: TGTGCCAGCAGCCCGGCCGCCAGGGCCACCACCGGGGAGCTGTTTTTT
cdr3_aa: CASSPAARATTGELFF
v_call: TRBV7-8
j_call: TRBJ2-2
clone_size: .
d_call: .

cdr3_nt: TGCAGCGTTGAATGGACTAGCGGCACAGATACGCAGTATTTT
cdr3_aa: CSVEWTSGTDTQYF
v_call: TRBV29-1
j_call: TRBJ2-3
clone_size: .
d_call: TRBD2

cdr3_nt: TGTGCCACCAGCAGAGACCCGGGGAGCAATCAGCCCCAGCATTTT
cdr3_aa: CATSRDPGSNQPQHF
v_call: TRBV15
j_call: TRBJ1-5
clone_size: few
d_call: .

cdr3_nt: TGTGCCAGCAGTGCCCTGACAGGGGGCTGTTTCTTT
cdr3_aa: CASSALTGGCFF
v_call: TRBV27
j_call: TRBJ1-1
clone_size: .
d_call: TRBD1

cdr3_nt: TGTGCCAGTAGTCCGGACAGGGGGAGCTCCTACGAGCAGTACTTC
cdr3_aa: CASSPDRGSSYEQYF
v_call: TRBV19
j_call: TRBJ2-7
clone_size: .
d_call: TRBD1

cdr3_nt: TGTGCCAGCTCACCCGGGGGAGGGCCATCCTCCTACGAGCAGTACTTC
cdr3_aa: CASSPGGGPSSYEQYF
v_call: TRBV18
j_call: TRBJ2-7
clone_size: .
d_call: TRBD2

cdr3_nt: TGTGCCAGCACCACTCGGGGAGGGCTGGAGACCCAGTACTTC
cdr3_aa: CASTTRGGLETQYF
v_call: TRBV5-4
j_call: TRBJ2-5
clone_size: .
d_call: TRBD2

cdr3_nt: TGCGCCAGCAGCTCGGGGACGACAGGTATCACTGAAGCTTTCTTT
cdr3_aa: CASSSGTTGITEAFF
v_call: TRBV5-1
j_call: TRBJ1-1
clone_size: .
d_call: .

cdr3_nt: TGTGCCTGGAGTAGAGGGACAGGGACGTATGAGCAGTACTTC
cdr3_aa: CAWSRGTGTYEQYF
v_call: TRBV30
j_call: TRBJ2-7
clone_size: few
d_call: TRBD1

cdr3_nt: TGTGCCATCAGATCTTTTGAGGGCTCCTACGAGCAGTACTTC
cdr3_aa: CAIRSFEGSYEQYF
v_call: TRBV2
j_call: TRBJ2-7
clone_size: .
d_call: .

cdr3_nt: TGTGCCAGCAGTGAAGCAAGGAGACAGCTGTCCGGTTTT
cdr3_aa: CASSEARRQLSGF
v_call: TRBV2
j_call: TRBJ2-3
clone_size: .
d_call: .

cdr3_nt: TGTGCCAGCAGTGACCAGGGTGAGTCCTACGAGCAGTACTTC
cdr3_aa: CASSDQGESYEQYF
v_call: TRBV2
j_call: TRBJ2-7
clone_size: once
d_call: .

cdr3_nt: TGTGCCAGCAGTGAAAACAGGGGTCCTAACTATGGCTACACCTTC
cdr3_aa: CASSENRGPNYGYTF
v_call: TRBV2
j_call: TRBJ1-2
clone_size: once
d_call: TRBD1

cdr3_nt: TGTGCCAGCAGTGGGGAGAGCAGCAATCAGCCCCAGCATTTT
cdr3_aa: CASSGESSNQPQHF
v_call: TRBV2
j_call: TRBJ1-5
clone_size: few
d_call: .

cdr3_nt: TGTGCCAGCAGCATCGGGACAGGGGGCTTCTACGAGCAGTACTTC
cdr3_aa: CASSIGTGGFYEQYF
v_call: TRBV5-4
j_call: TRBJ2-7
clone_size: .
d_call: TRBD1

cdr3_nt: TGTGCCAGCAGTACCACAGGGGGGAATCAGCCCCAGCATTTT
cdr3_aa: CASSTTGGNQPQHF
v_call: TRBV6-5
j_call: TRBJ1-5
clone_size: .
d_call: TRBD1

cdr3_nt: TGTGCCAGCAGGCGCTCTGGGGCCAACGTCCTGACTTTC
cdr3_aa: CASRRSGANVLTF
v_call: TRBV13
j_call: TRBJ2-6
clone_size: .
d_call: .

cdr3_nt: TGTGCCAGTAGTATGGCTCTAGCGCAGGGCTTCAATGAGCAGTTCTTC
cdr3_aa: CASSMALAQGFNEQFF
v_call: TRBV19
j_call: TRBJ2-1
clone_size: once
d_call: .

cdr3_nt: TGTGCCAGCAGTTTTCGTAGTAATCCTGCAACCCTTCAGCAGTACTTC
cdr3_aa: CASSFRSNPATLQQYF
v_call: TRBV28
j_call: TRBJ2-7
clone_size: .
d_call: .

cdr3_nt: TGTGCCACCAGCAGGCGGGGAGCTGGGGACAATGAGCAGTTCTTC
cdr3_aa: CATSRRGAGDNEQFF
v_call: TRBV15
j_call: TRBJ2-1
clone_size: .
d_call: .

cdr3_nt: TGTGCCAGCGGCACCGGGACTTTAAACACCGGGGAGCTGTTTTTT
cdr3_aa: CASGTGTLNTGELFF
v_call: TRBV7-6
j_call: TRBJ2-2
clone_size: .
d_call: .

cdr3_nt: TGTGCCAGTAGTCCTTGGTCCGGGACAGGGGGCCGGAGCTCCTATAATTCACCCCTCCACTTT
cdr3_aa: CASSPWSGTGGRSSYNSPLHF
v_call: TRBV19
j_call: TRBJ1-6
clone_size: .
d_call: TRBD1

cdr3_nt: TGTGCCAGCAGCGTTTTTAGCGGGAGCTCCTACAATGAGCAGTTCTTC
cdr3_aa: CASSVFSGSSYNEQFF
v_call: TRBV9
j_call: TRBJ2-1
clone_size: .
d_call: TRBD2

cdr3_nt: TGCAGCGTTGATAGAGGGAACACCGGGGAGCTGTTTTTT
cdr3_aa: CSVDRGNTGELFF
v_call: TRBV29-1
j_call: TRBJ2-2
clone_size: .
d_call: .

cdr3_nt: TGTGCCAGTAGTCCACTGGACAGGGCCAGGAACACTGAAGCTTTCTTT
cdr3_aa: CASSPLDRARNTEAFF
v_call: TRBV19
j_call: TRBJ1-1
clone_size: .
d_call: TRBD1

cdr3_nt: TGTGCCATCAGTGAGTCGCCTAGCGGGAGGCCCTACGAGCAGTACTTC
cdr3_aa: CAISESPSGRPYEQYF
v_call: TRBV10-3
j_call: TRBJ2-7
clone_size: .
d_call: TRBD2

cdr3_nt: TGTGCCAGCAGTGACTTCCCGCAGGGACTGGGCTACACCTTC
cdr3_aa: CASSDFPQGLGYTF
v_call: TRBV6-4
j_call: TRBJ1-2
clone_size: once
d_call: .

cdr3_nt: TGTGCCAGCAGCCCGCAGGGCTATGGCTACACCTTC
cdr3_aa: CASSPQGYGYTF
v_call: TRBV7-2
j_call: TRBJ1-2
clone_size: .
d_call: .

cdr3_nt: TGTGCCAGCAGCGTAGGAGGGACAAATTCACCCCTCCACTTT
cdr3_aa: CASSVGGTNSPLHF
v_call: TRBV9
j_call: TRBJ1-6
clone_size: .
d_call: .

cdr3_nt: TGTGCCAGCAGTGCGGACAGGGTAAACACCGGGGAGCTGTTTTTT
cdr3_aa: CASSADRVNTGELFF
v_call: TRBV2
j_call: TRBJ2-2
clone_size: .
d_call: TRBD1